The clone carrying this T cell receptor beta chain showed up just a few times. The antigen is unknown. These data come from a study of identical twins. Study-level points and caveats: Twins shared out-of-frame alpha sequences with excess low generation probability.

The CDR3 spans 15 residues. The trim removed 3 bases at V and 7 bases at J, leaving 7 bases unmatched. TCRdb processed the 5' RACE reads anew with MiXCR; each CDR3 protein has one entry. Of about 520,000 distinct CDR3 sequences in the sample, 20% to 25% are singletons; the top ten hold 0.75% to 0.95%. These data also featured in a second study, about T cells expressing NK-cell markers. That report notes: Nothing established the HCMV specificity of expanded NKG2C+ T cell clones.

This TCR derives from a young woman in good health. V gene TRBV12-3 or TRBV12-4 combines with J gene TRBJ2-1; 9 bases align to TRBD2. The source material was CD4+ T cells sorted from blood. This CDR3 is CASSLAGGFVNEQFF. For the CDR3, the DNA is TGTGCCAGCAGTTTGGCGGGGGGGTTTGTAAATGAGCAGTTCTTC.